The subject of this entry is one T cell receptor (beta chain). Only in-frame clones appear in the TCRdb table, and some are missing; sequencing was by immunoSEQ multiplex PCR. The repertoire holds 120,000 to 150,000 clones, with 84% as singletons. The record originates from a study of blood T cell repertoires in COVID-19. CDR1 is KGHDR, CDR2 SFDVKD, per germline. Trimming cost V 6 bases and J 2 bases, with 8 bases left between them. This CDR3 has 13 residues. The receptor was derived from a man in his forties or fifties in a cohort exposed to, infected with or recovered from COVID-19 (not recorded which). What was sequenced was PBMCs or T cells enriched from blood (not recorded which). The chain carries TRBV24-1 and TRBJ2-3; D remains unclear. The CDR3 is CATSSGFTDTQYF. CDR3 bases: TGTGCCACCAGTTCCGGGTTCACAGATACGCAGTATTTT.